This T cell receptor (beta chain) stems from a study of CD8+ T cells in alopecia areata. The V gene lost 6 bases and the J gene lost 2 bases, with 13 bases spanning the gap. The germline V gene encodes CDR1 ENHRY and CDR2 SYGVKD. There are 14 residues in the CDR3. This clone was seen more than once but under ten times. Its antigen is not known. Treatment noted: oral pan-JAK inhibitor, 5-10 mg twice daily. Study-level points and caveats: Mice showed clearer TCR sharing than patients did, a gap that was possibly HLA-related.

Extracted RNA was reverse transcribed into cDNA, the sequencing template. Measured with immunoSEQ multiplex PCR; TCRdb has only the in-frame clones, and not every one. Here the sample spans about 140,000 clones, 45% to 60% being singletons. The clonotype was recovered from a human donor with alopecia areata. The starting material was CD8+ T cells sorted from blood, obtained at week 4, from a patient treated with tofacitinib. The chain carries TRBV10-3 and TRBJ2-5, with D possibly matching TRBD2 (5 bases). CDR3 residues: CAIREGLEQETQYF. The CDR3 DNA follows: TGTGCCATCAGGGAAGGACTCGAACAAGAGACCCAGTACTTC.